Below, 2 T cell receptor beta chains from the same sample are listed, as sequenced in a study of early T cells in non-severe SARS-CoV-2 infection. TCRdb reprocessed the 5' RACE reads via MiXCR and lists one record per CDR3 protein. The table has some 56,000 distinct CDR3 sequences, roughly 15% seen once. Here the sequenced sample was whole blood, taken at baseline. These receptors came from an adult who was a healthcare worker with PCR-confirmed SARS-CoV-2 infection or an uninfected control (not recorded which).

This clonotype has more than one count but fewer than ten. The chain's CDR3 is CASSQDSGASYEQYF. In DNA, the CDR3 is TGCGCCAGCAGCCAAGATAGCGGTGCGAGCTACGAGCAGTACTTC. V is TRBV4-1 and J is TRBJ2-7, with TRBD2 as a possible D gene (6 bases). CDR3 length: 15 residues. The V gene's germline CDR1 is MGHRA and CDR2 YSYEKL. V was shortened by 0 bases and J by 3 bases, with 12 bases between the two germline ends.

This clonotype has just a few counts. This chain connects TRBV24-1 to TRBJ2-1, with TRBD2 matching 14 bases. Germline values: CDR1 KGHDR, CDR2 SFDVKD. Losses at the gene ends were 3 bases for V and 0 bases for J; bases not matched to a gene: 12. There are 21 residues in the CDR3. In DNA form, the CDR3 reads TGTGCCACCAGTGATAAACCCGGACTAGCGGGGGGTAAAGTCTCCTACAATGAGCAGTTCTTC. Translated, it gives CATSDKPGLAGGKVSYNEQFF.